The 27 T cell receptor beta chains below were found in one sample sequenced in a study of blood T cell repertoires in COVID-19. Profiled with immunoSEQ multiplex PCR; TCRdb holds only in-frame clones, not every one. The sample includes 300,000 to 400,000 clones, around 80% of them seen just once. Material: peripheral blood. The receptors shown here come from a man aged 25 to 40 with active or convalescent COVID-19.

The CDR3 region has the DNA TGTGCCAGCAGCACCCCCCGGGACAGTCTCTCCTACGAGCAGTACTTC. Protein sequence: CASSTPRDSLSYEQYF. The V call is TRBV7-6, the J call TRBJ2-7; TRBD1 matches 7 bases. The CDR3 sequence is 16 residues long. J lost 0 bases, V lost 5 bases, and 10 bases had no gene match. Germline-derived CDR1 and CDR2 are SGHVS and FNYEAQ.

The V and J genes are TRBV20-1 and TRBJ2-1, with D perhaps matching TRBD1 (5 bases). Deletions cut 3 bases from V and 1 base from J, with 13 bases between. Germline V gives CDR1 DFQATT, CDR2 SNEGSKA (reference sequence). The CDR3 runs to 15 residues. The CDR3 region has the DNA TGCAGTGCTAGTCAGTCGACAGTTTCCTACAATGAGCAGTTCTTC. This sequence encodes CSASQSTVSYNEQFF.

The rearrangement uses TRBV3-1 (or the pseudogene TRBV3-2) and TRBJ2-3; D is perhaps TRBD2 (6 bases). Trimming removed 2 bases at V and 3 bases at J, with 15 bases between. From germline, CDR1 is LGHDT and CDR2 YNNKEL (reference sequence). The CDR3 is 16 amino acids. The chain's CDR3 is CASSQSYGRGTDTQYF. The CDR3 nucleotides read TGTGCCAGCAGCCAATCCTACGGGCGGGGTACAGATACGCAGTATTTT.

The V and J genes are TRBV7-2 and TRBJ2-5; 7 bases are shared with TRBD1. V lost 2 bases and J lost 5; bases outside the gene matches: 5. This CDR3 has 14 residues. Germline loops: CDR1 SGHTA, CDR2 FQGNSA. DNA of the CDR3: TGTGCCAGCAGCTTAAACAGGGGTAGGGAGACCCAGTACTTC. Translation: CASSLNRGRETQYF.

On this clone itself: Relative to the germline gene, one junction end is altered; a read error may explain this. CDR3 DNA sequence: TGTGCCAGTAGCTTAGCGGGGGGGACGTATGAGCAGTTCTTC. It translates to CASSLAGGTYEQFF. The chain has TRBV13 and TRBJ2-1; 11 positions agree with TRBD2. CDR1 PRHDT and CDR2 FYEKMQ come from the germline V gene (reference sequence). The CDR3 is 14 amino acids.

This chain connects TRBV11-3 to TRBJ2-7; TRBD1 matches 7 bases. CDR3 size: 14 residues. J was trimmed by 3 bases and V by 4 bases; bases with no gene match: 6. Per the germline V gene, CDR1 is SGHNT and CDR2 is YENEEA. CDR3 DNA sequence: TGTGCCAGCAGCTATAGCCAGGGGGACTACGAGCAGTACTTC. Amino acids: CASSYSQGDYEQYF.

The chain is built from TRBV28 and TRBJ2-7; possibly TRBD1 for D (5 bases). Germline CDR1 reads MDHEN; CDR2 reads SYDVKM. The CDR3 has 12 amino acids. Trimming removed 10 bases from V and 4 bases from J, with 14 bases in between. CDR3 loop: CATHSGIYEQYF. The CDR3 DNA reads TGTGCCACCCATTCAGGGATTTACGAGCAGTACTTC. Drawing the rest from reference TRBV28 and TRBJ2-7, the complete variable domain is DVKVTQSSRYLVKRTGEKVFLECVQDMDHENMFWYRQDPGLGLRLIYFSYDVKMKEKGDIPEGYSVSREKKERFSLILESASTNQTSMYLCATHSGIYEQYFGPGTRLTVT.

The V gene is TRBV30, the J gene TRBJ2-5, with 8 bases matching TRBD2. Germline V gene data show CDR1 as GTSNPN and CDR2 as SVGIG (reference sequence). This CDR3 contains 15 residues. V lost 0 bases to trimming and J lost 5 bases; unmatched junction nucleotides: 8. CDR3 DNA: TGTGCCTGGAGTGTAATAGCGGGATCGGGCGAGACCCAGTACTTC. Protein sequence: CAWSVIAGSGETQYF.

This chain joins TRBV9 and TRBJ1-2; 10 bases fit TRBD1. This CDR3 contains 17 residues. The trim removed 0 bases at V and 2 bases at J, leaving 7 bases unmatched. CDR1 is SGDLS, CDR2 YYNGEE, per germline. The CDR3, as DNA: TGTGCCAGCAGCGTAGTTCGGCTGACAGGGGGCAACTATGGCTACACCTTC. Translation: CASSVVRLTGGNYGYTF.

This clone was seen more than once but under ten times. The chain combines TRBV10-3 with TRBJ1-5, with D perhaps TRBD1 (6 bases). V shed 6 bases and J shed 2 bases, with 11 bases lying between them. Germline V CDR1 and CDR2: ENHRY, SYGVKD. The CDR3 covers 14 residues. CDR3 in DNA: TGTGCCATCAGCCCACAGGGAGGCAATCAGCCCCAGCATTTT. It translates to CAISPQGGNQPQHF.

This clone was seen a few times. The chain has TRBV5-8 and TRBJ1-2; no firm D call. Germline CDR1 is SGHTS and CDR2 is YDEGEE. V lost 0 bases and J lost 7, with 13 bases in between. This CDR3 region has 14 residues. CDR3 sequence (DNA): TGTGCCAGCAGCTTGGCCCCTTCAGTCTCTGGCTACACCTTC. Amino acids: CASSLAPSVSGYTF.

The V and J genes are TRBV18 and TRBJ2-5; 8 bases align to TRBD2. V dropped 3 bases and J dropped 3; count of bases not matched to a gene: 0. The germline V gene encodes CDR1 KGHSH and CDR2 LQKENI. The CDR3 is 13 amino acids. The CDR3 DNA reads TGTGCCAGCTCACCGGGACTAGAAGAGACCCAGTACTTC. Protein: CASSPGLEETQYF.

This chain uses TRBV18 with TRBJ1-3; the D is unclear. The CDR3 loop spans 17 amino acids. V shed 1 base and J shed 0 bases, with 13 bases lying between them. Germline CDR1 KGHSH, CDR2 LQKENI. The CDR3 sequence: CASSPRAGSSSGNTIYF. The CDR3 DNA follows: TGTGCCAGCTCACCACGGGCCGGTTCGAGCTCTGGAAACACCATATATTTT. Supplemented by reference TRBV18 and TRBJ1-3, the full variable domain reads NAGVMQNPRHLVRRRGQEARLRCSPMKGHSHVYWYRQLPEEGLKFMVYLQKENIIDESGMPKERFSAEFPKEGPSILRIQQVVRGDSAAYFCASSPRAGSSSGNTIYFGEGSWLTVV.

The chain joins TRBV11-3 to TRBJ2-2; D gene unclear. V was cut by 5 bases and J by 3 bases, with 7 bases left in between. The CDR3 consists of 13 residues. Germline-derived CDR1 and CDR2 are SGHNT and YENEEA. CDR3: CASSPQYTGELFF. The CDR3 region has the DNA TGTGCCAGCAGCCCACAGTACACCGGGGAGCTGTTTTTT.

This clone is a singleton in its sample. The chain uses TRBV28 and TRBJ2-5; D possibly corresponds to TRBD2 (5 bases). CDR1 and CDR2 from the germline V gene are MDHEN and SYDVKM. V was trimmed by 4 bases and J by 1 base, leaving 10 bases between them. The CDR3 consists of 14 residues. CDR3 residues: CASSSPSGQETQYF. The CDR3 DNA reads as TGTGCCAGCAGTTCCCCCAGCGGCCAAGAGACCCAGTACTTC.

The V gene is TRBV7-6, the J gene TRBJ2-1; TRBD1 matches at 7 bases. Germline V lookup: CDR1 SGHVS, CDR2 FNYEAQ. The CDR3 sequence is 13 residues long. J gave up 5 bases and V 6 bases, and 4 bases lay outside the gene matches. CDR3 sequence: CASSRQGDNEQFF. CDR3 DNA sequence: TGTGCCAGCAGTCGACAGGGAGACAATGAGCAGTTCTTC.

CDR3 in amino acids: CASSRSGTGELFF. In DNA form, the CDR3 reads TGTGCCAGCAGCCGGAGCGGGACCGGGGAGCTGTTTTTT. This chain uses TRBV7-6 with TRBJ2-2, with D possibly being TRBD2 (6 bases). This CDR3 contains 13 residues. Germline V gene data show CDR1 as SGHVS and CDR2 as FNYEAQ. Trimming pared 5 bases from V and 5 bases from J, leaving 9 bases between. The full variable domain, rest sourced from reference TRBV7-6 and TRBJ2-2, is GAGVSQSPRYKVTKRGQDVALRCDPISGHVSLYWYRQALGQGPEFLTYFNYEAQQDKSGLPNDRFSAERPEGSISTLTIQRTEQRDSAMYRCASSRSGTGELFFGEGSRLTVL.

The CDR3 loop is CSAEHGGRGFRGYTF. The CDR3 DNA is TGCAGCGCAGAACACGGGGGCAGGGGGTTTAGGGGCTACACCTTC. The rearrangement links TRBV29-1 to TRBJ1-2, with 7 bases fitting TRBD1. Germline V gives CDR1 SQVTM, CDR2 ANQGSEA. The trim removed 7 bases at V and 8 bases at J, leaving 19 bases unmatched. The length of the CDR3 is 15 residues.

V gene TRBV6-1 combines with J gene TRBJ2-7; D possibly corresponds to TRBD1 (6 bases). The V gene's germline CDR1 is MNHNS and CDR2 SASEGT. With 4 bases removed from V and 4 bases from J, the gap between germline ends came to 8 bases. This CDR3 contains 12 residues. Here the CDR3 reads CASSAQGYEQYF. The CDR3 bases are TGTGCCAGCAGTGCGCAGGGGTACGAGCAGTACTTC.

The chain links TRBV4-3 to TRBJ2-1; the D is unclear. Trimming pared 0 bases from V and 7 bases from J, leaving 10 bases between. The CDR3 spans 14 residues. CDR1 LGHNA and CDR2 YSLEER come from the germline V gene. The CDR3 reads CASSQENVMNEQFF. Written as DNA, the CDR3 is TGCGCCAGCAGCCAAGAAAATGTAATGAATGAGCAGTTCTTC.

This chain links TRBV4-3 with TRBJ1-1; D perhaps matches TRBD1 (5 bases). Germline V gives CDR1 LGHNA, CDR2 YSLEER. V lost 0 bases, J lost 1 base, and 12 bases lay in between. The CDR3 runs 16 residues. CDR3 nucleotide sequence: TGCGCCAGCAGCCAAGAATTGTACAGGAGGAACACTGAAGCTTTCTTT. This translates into CASSQELYRRNTEAFF.

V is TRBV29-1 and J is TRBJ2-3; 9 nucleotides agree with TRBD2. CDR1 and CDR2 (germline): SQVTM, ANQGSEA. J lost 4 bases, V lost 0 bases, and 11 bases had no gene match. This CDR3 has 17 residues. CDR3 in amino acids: CSVEDAFSSGAPDTQYF. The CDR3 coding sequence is TGCAGCGTTGAAGATGCATTCTCTAGCGGGGCGCCAGATACGCAGTATTTT.

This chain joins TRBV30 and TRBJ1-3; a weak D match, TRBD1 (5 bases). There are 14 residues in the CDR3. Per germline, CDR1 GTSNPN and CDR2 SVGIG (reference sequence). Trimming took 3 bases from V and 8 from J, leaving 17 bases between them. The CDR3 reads CAWSAPTELDTIYF. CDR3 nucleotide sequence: TGTGCCTGGAGCGCGCCGACAGAATTGGACACCATATATTTT.

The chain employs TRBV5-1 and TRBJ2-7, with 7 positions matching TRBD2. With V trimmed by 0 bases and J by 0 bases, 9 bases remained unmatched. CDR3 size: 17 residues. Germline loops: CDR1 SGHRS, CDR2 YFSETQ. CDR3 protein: CASSLVPLAASSYEQYF. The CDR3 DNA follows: TGCGCCAGCAGCTTGGTTCCGCTAGCGGCTAGCTCCTACGAGCAGTACTTC.

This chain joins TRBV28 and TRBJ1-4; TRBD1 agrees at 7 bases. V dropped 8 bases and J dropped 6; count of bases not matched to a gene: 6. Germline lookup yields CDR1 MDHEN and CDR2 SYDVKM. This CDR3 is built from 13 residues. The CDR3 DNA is TGTGCCAGCCGCCGACAGGGTTATGAAAAACTGTTTTTT. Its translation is CASRRQGYEKLFF.

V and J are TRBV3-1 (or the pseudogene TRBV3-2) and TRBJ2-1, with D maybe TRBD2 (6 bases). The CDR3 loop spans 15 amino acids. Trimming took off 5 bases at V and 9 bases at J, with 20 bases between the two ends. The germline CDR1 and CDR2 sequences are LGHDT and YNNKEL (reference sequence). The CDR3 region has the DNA TGTGCCAGCAGCGTGGGTGTGGAGGGCCGGGTTGAGCAGTTCTTC. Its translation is CASSVGVEGRVEQFF.

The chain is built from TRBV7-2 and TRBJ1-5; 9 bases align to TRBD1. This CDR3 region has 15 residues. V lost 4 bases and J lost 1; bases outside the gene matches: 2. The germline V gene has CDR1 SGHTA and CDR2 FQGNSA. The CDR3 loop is CASSYTGGSNQPQHF. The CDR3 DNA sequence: TGTGCCAGCAGCTACACAGGGGGCAGCAATCAGCCCCAGCATTTT.